The clone carrying this T cell receptor beta chain was counted a single time. Its target is not known. This sample was included in a study of chemoradiotherapy in HPV16-positive cancers. Sequenced by immunoSEQ multiplex PCR; TCRdb stores in-frame clones only, minus some. The sample contains some 5,000 clones, just under 80% of which appear only once. Findings and caveats of the study: Better recurrence-free survival went with HPV-responsive T-cell expansion in HPV16-positive patients.

This receptor was obtained from a human donor with HPV-associated anogenital cancer. This sample was gathered from a patient who underwent chemoradiotherapy.

CDR3 residues: CASSTGPDNSPLHF. DNA for the CDR3: TGTGCCAGCAGCACGGGCCCAGATAATTCACCCCTCCACTTT. J is TRBJ1-6 and V is TRBV5-4; D ambiguous. Germline CDR1 reads SGHNT; CDR2 reads YYREEE (reference sequence). The CDR3 is 14 amino acids. The ends were cut back, 4 bases at V and 5 bases at J, with 10 bases in the middle.